The source of this T cell receptor beta chain is a study of blood T cell repertoires in COVID-19. On the study more broadly: Sites across the United States, Italy and Spain contributed samples from acute and convalescent COVID-19. Nucleic acid was either cDNA or gDNA, and it came from T cells, B-cell-depleted T cells, or PBMCs.

Trimming stripped 3 bases from V and 6 bases from J, with 15 bases between. The CDR3 length is 15 residues. Germline V CDR1 and CDR2: ENHRY, SYGVKD. Methods used by the authors: By means of reference gene primer amplification, nucleated cell counts were estimated. Produced via immunoSEQ multiplex PCR; TCRdb's table is partial and in-frame only. For V, J and clone size, that table is used; D and trimming come from the DNA. The table shows about 86,000 clones, with roughly three quarters occurring only once. This clonotype was obtained from a man between 65 and 79 years old with acute or convalescent COVID-19. The sequenced sample was peripheral blood. V is TRBV10-3 and J is TRBJ2-1, with a weak D call TRBD1 (6 bases). This CDR3 reads CAISETGRGGNEQFF. The CDR3 coding sequence is TGTGCCATCAGTGAAACAGGGCGAGGGGGCAATGAGCAGTTCTTC.